The 21 T cell receptor beta chains below all came from one sample that was sequenced in a study of T cells in Graves' hyperthyroidism and ophthalmopathy. Amplification yielded TCR beta CDR3 regions, with RNA transcripts as the source. Using the HTBI primer set, a first-round RT-PCR was run on the TCR CDR3. One entry per CDR3 protein results from TCRdb running MiXCR on the multiplex PCR reads. Altogether roughly 350,000 distinct CDR3 sequences are present, around 13% being singletons, with the ten largest covering roughly a fifth. The material sequenced was blood. These receptors came from a woman in her thirties with Graves' ophthalmopathy.

Note on this clonotype: The junction departs from the called germline gene at one end, perhaps through a read error. The genes are TRBV6-9 and TRBJ1-6, with a tentative D call TRBD1 (5 bases). The CDR3 sequence is 13 residues long. From germline, CDR1 is MNHGY and CDR2 SVAAGI. CDR3: CASSGHHNSPLHF. The CDR3 coding sequence is TGCGCCAGCAGTGGACATCATAATTCACCCCTCCACTTT.

This clonotype showed up just once. V usage is TRBV9 and J usage is TRBJ1-5, with D possibly TRBD1 on 6 matching bases. V was trimmed by 0 bases and J by 1 base, leaving 17 bases between them. This CDR3 region has 18 residues. Per the germline V gene, CDR1 is SGDLS and CDR2 is YYNGEE. The CDR3, as DNA: TGTGCCAGCAGCGTAGGGTCAGGGGAGGAGGGAAGCAATCAGCCCCAGCATTTT. Encoded protein: CASSVGSGEEGSNQPQHF.

This chain links TRBV20-1 with TRBJ1-1, with D maybe TRBD1 (6 bases). Germline CDR1 is DFQATT and CDR2 is SNEGSKA (reference sequence). The ends were cut back, 0 bases at V and 8 bases at J, with 10 bases in the middle. The CDR3 length is 12 residues. The CDR3 region has the DNA TGCAGTGCTAGAGAGGGGACACCCGAAGCTTTCTTT. Protein: CSAREGTPEAFF.

V is TRBV29-1 and J is TRBJ2-6; D uncertain. This CDR3 is 14 amino acids long. V was pared by 5 bases and J by 2 bases, with 10 bases between. CDR1 is SQVTM, CDR2 ANQGSEA, per germline. The DNA for the CDR3 is TGCAGCGTTTATTTTGGGGCTGGGGCCAACGTCCTGACTTTC. It translates to CSVYFGAGANVLTF.

This clonotype was observed many times. The chain uses TRBV7-3 and TRBJ2-1, with 14 bases matching TRBD2. Per the germline V gene, CDR1 is SGHTA and CDR2 is FQGTGA. V shed 4 bases and J 11 bases; nucleotides not matched to a gene: 4. The CDR3 is 14 residues long. The CDR3: CASSSGTSGGKQFF. As DNA, the CDR3 is TGTGCCAGCAGCTCCGGGACTAGCGGGGGTAAGCAGTTCTTC.

This clonotype has at least ten counts. The chain carries TRBV2 and TRBJ1-6; possibly TRBD1 for D (6 bases). V lost 7 bases and J 13 bases, leaving 17 bases between the germline ends. This CDR3 is 13 amino acids long. Germline CDR1 is SNHLY and CDR2 is FYNNEI. CDR3 sequence reads: CASKRDTPSPLHF. The CDR3 DNA reads as TGTGCCAGCAAACGGGACACCCCTTCGCCCCTCCACTTT.

V and J are TRBV7-8 and TRBJ2-3; possible D gene TRBD1, 6 bases. Looked up from germline, CDR1 is SGHVS and CDR2 is FQNEAQ. V was shortened by 4 bases and J by 4 bases, with 15 bases between the two germline ends. The CDR3 covers 15 residues. The DNA of the CDR3 is TGTGCCAGCAGCTACAGGGTACAAAGCGCAGATACGCAGTATTTT. Its translation: CASSYRVQSADTQYF. Full variable domain (outside the CDR3, taken from reference TRBV7-8 and TRBJ2-3): GAGVSQSPRYKVAKRGQDVALRCDPISGHVSLFWYQQALGQGPEFLTYFQNEAQLDKSGLPSDRFFAERPEGSVSTLKIQRTQQEDSAVYLCASSYRVQSADTQYFGPGTRLTVL.

Ten or more counts support this clonotype. The V and J genes are TRBV2 and TRBJ1-2, with 7 bases identical to TRBD1. The germline CDR1 and CDR2 sequences are SNHLY and FYNNEI. This CDR3 is 18 amino acids long. J lost 5 bases, V lost 4 bases, and 19 bases had no gene match. The CDR3 coding sequence is TGTGCCAGCAGTGGGCGCCGGGACAGCCAAACGACTCGATATGGCTACACCTTC. It encodes CASSGRRDSQTTRYGYTF.

This clonotype has just a few counts. The V call is TRBV19, the J call TRBJ2-3; D might be TRBD2 (5 bases). From germline, CDR1 is LNHDA and CDR2 SQIVND (reference sequence). The CDR3 spans 14 residues. Trimming took 5 bases from V and 6 from J, leaving 15 bases between them. This CDR3 reads CASSLPSLGDTQYF. DNA of the CDR3: TGTGCCAGTAGTTTGCCTAGCCTTGGGGATACGCAGTATTTT.

This clonotype has ten or more counts. The V gene is TRBV28, the J gene TRBJ2-1, with 10 bases matching TRBD1. The CDR3 runs 13 residues. V was pared by 2 bases and J by 14 bases, with 6 bases of the junction left unmatched. Germline V gene data show CDR1 as MDHEN and CDR2 as SYDVKM. CDR3 protein: CASSLPGTGEEFF. In DNA form, the CDR3 reads TGTGCCAGCAGTTTACCTGGGACAGGGGAGGAGTTCTTC.

This clonotype was recorded once. A single base separates this from a much larger clone, so it may be a read error. CDR3 sequence (DNA): TGTGCCATCATGCTGGACGGTGGGGAGCTGTTTTTT. This sequence encodes CAIMLDGGELFF. The V and J genes are TRBV6-2 or TRBV6-3 and TRBJ2-2; D uncertain. Deletions cut 10 bases from V and 8 bases from J, with 14 bases between. This CDR3 is built from 12 residues. In germline, CDR1 is MNHEY, CDR2 SVGEGT.

In its sample, this clonotype was seen many times. This rearrangement joins TRBV6-1 to TRBJ1-1; D gene uncertain. This CDR3 region has 11 residues. The ends were cut back, 8 bases at V and 2 bases at J, with 6 bases in the middle. Germline values: CDR1 MNHNS, CDR2 SASEGT. CDR3 sequence (DNA): TGTGCCAGCCTAGATAACACTGAAGCTTTCTTT. Translating gives CASLDNTEAFF.

This clonotype has a count of ten or more. J is TRBJ1-2 and V is TRBV3-1; 9 bases are a match to TRBD1. The germline V gene encodes CDR1 LGHDT and CDR2 YNNKEL (reference sequence). V lost 4 bases, J lost 7 bases, and 7 bases stayed unmatched. The CDR3 runs 14 residues. CDR3 loop: CASSRTGEASGYTF. DNA of the CDR3: TGTGCCAGCAGCCGGACAGGGGAGGCAAGTGGCTACACCTTC. The full variable domain, with the rest looked up from reference TRBV3-1 and TRBJ1-2, is DTAVSQTPKYLVTQMGNDKSIKCEQNLGHDTMYWYKQDSKKFLKIMFSYNNKELIINETVPNRFSPKSPDKAHLNLHINSLELGDSAVYFCASSRTGEASGYTFGSGTRLTVV.

This clonotype was seen repeatedly, ten times or more. The rearrangement uses TRBV20-1 and TRBJ1-6; 7 bases align to TRBD1. The CDR3 sequence is 13 residues long. Germline lookup yields CDR1 DFQATT and CDR2 SNEGSKA (reference sequence). The V segment lost 4 bases and the J segment 10 bases; nucleotides outside the gene matches: 7. CDR3 DNA sequence: TGCAGTGCTATGACAGGGTGGGGGTCACCCCTCCACTTT. Protein: CSAMTGWGSPLHF.

This clonotype has at least ten counts. V is TRBV27 and J is TRBJ1-2; 9 nucleotides match TRBD1. The CDR3 is 13 residues long. With V trimmed by 3 bases and J by 7 bases, 3 bases remained unmatched. Germline CDR1 MNHEY, CDR2 SMNVEV (reference sequence). CDR3 sequence: CASSFGTGSGYTF. Here the CDR3 DNA reads TGTGCCAGCAGTTTCGGGACAGGGTCTGGCTACACCTTC.

In this sample, this clonotype turned up many times. This chain uses TRBV2 with TRBJ1-2; D is unresolved. Germline values: CDR1 SNHLY, CDR2 FYNNEI. This CDR3 comprises 14 residues. V gave up 3 bases and J gave up 4 bases, with 12 bases separating them. The CDR3 loop is CASSEVVSGYGYTF. CDR3 DNA sequence: TGTGCCAGCAGTGAGGTGGTTAGTGGCTATGGCTACACCTTC.

The CDR3 DNA sequence: TGTGCCACCAGCAGCCCCTATCAGCCCCAGCATTTT. It codes for CATSSPYQPQHF. The genes are TRBV15 and TRBJ1-5; D not resolved. V lost 3 bases, J lost 5 bases, and 5 bases lay in between. Germline V gene lookup returns CDR1 LNHNV and CDR2 YYDKDF (reference sequence). This CDR3 region has 12 residues. The full variable domain, rest sourced from reference TRBV15 and TRBJ1-5, is DAMVIQNPRYQVTQFGKPVTLSCSQTLNHNVMYWYQQKSSQAPKLLFHYYDKDFNNEADTPDNFQSRRPNTSFCFLDIRSPGLGDTAMYLCATSSPYQPQHFGDGTRLSIL.

This CDR3 is CASSMFGGEIFYEQYF. CDR3 DNA sequence: TGTGCCAGTAGTATGTTCGGGGGAGAGATATTTTACGAGCAGTACTTC. V gene TRBV19 combines with J gene TRBJ2-7, with D possibly TRBD2 on 6 matching bases. The V end was cut by 3 bases, the J end by 4 bases, with 19 bases between. The CDR3 consists of 16 residues. The germline V gene encodes CDR1 LNHDA and CDR2 SQIVND (reference sequence).

The chain employs TRBV6-6 and TRBJ1-1; D is uncertain. From germline, CDR1 is MNHNY and CDR2 SVGAGI (reference sequence). The CDR3 length is 15 residues. V was cut by 2 bases and J by 1 base, with 11 bases left in between. The CDR3, as DNA: TGTGCCAGCAGTTACCAGGCAGGACCGAACACTGAAGCTTTCTTT. It translates to CASSYQAGPNTEAFF.

The table lists this clonotype with a count of one. This chain connects TRBV30 to TRBJ2-2, with D uncertain. There are 14 residues in the CDR3. CDR1 and CDR2 (germline): GTSNPN, SVGIG (reference sequence). Trimming pared 0 bases from V and 6 bases from J, leaving 11 bases between. This CDR3 reads CAWSVIGVPGELFF. The CDR3 coding sequence is TGTGCCTGGAGTGTAATAGGAGTTCCCGGGGAGCTGTTTTTT. Based on the CDR3 plus reference TRBV30 and TRBJ2-2, the full variable domain is SQTIHQWPATLVQPVGSPLSLECTVEGTSNPNLYWYRQAAGRGLQLLFYSVGIGQISSEVPQNLSASRPQDRQFILSSKKLLLSDSGFYLCAWSVIGVPGELFFGEGSRLTVL.

This clonotype appeared many times. The rearrangement uses TRBV5-1 and TRBJ1-1; D not certain. The germline V gene encodes CDR1 SGHRS and CDR2 YFSETQ. This CDR3 region has 13 residues. V was cut by 4 bases and J by 1 base, with 8 bases left in between. The CDR3 loop reads CASSGGWNTEAFF. For the CDR3, the DNA is TGCGCCAGCAGCGGCGGGTGGAACACTGAAGCTTTCTTT.